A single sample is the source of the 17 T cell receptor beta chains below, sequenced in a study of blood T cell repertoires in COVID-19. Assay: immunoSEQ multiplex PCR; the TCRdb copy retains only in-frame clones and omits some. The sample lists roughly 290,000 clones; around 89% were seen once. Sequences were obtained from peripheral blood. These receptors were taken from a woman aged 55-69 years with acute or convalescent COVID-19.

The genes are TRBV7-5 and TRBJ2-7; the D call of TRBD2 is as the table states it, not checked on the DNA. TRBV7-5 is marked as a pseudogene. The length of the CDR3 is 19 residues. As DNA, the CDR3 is TGTGCCAGAAGCCCGGGGACTAGCGGGAGATCCCTCGCTACCTACGAGCAGTACTTC. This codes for CARSPGTSGRSLATYEQYF.

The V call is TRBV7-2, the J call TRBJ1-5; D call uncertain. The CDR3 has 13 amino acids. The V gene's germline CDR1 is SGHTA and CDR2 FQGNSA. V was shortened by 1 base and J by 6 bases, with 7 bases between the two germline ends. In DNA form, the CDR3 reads TGTGCCAGCAGCTTAGGGTGGGCTCAGCCCCAGCATTTT. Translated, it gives CASSLGWAQPQHF.

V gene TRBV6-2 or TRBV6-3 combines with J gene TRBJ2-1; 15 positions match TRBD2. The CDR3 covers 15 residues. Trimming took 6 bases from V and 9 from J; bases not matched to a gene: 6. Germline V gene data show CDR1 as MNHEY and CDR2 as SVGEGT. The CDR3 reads CASSRPGLAGGEQFF. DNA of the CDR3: TGTGCCAGCAGCCGACCGGGACTAGCGGGAGGTGAGCAGTTCTTC.

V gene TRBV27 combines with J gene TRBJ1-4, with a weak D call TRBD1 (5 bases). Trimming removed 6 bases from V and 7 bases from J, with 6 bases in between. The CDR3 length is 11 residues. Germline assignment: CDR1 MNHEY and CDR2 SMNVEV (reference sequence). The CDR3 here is CASRQAEKLFF. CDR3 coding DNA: TGTGCCAGCAGACAGGCTGAAAAACTGTTTTTT.

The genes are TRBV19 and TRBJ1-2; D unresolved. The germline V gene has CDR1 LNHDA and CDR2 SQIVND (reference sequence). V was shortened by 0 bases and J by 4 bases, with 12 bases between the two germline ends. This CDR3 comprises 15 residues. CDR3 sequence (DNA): TGTGCCAGTAGTATAGACCCTCCGGAGGTCTATGGCTACACCTTC. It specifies CASSIDPPEVYGYTF.

The CDR3 DNA sequence: TGTGCCAGTAGTATGAGGAGCGGGTTCCAAGAGACCCAGTACTTC. Translated: CASSMRSGFQETQYF. V is TRBV19 and J is TRBJ2-5; possible D gene TRBD2, 6 bases. Germline values: CDR1 LNHDA, CDR2 SQIVND (reference sequence). The CDR3 loop spans 15 amino acids. The V gene lost 3 bases and the J gene lost 1 base, with 12 bases spanning the gap. Filled out from reference TRBV19 and TRBJ2-5, the complete variable domain reads DGGITQSPKYLFRKEGQNVTLSCEQNLNHDAMYWYRQDPGQGLRLIYYSQIVNDFQKGDIAEGYSVSREKKESFPLTVTSAQKNPTAFYLCASSMRSGFQETQYFGPGTRLLVL.

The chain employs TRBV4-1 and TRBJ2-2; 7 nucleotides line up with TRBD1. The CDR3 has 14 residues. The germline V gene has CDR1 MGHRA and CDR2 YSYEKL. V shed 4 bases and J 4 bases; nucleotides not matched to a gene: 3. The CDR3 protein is CASSRDRSTGELFF. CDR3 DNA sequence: TGCGCCAGCAGCCGGGACAGAAGCACCGGGGAGCTGTTTTTT.

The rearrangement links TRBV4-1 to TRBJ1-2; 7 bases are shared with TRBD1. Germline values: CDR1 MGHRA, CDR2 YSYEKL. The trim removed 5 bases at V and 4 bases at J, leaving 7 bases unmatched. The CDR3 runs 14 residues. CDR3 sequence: CASSAQGYSYGYTF. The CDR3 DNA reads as TGCGCCAGCAGCGCACAGGGGTACAGCTATGGCTACACCTTC.

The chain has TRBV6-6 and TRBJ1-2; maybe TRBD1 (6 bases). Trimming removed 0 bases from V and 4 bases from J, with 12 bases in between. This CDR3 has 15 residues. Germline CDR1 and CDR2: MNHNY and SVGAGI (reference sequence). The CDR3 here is CASSYSQGLLYGYTF. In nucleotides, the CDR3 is TGTGCCAGCAGTTACTCCCAGGGGTTACTCTATGGCTACACCTTC.

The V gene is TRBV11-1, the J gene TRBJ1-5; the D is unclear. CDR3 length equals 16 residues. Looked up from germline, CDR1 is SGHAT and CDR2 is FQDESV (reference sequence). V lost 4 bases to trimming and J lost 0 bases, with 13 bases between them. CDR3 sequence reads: CASSSEGRHSNQPQHF. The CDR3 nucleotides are TGTGCCAGCAGCTCCGAGGGCAGACATAGCAATCAGCCCCAGCATTTT.

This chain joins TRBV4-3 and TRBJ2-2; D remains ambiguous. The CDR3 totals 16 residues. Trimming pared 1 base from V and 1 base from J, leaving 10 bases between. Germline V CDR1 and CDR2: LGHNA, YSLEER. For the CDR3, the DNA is TGCGCCAGCAGCCAAGGGTCTGGGCGGAACACCGGGGAGCTGTTTTTT. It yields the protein CASSQGSGRNTGELFF.

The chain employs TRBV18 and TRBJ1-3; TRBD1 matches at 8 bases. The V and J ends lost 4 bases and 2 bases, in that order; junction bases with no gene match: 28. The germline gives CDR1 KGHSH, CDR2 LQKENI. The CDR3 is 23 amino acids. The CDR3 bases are TGTGCCAGCTCACTTACGAAATCAGCTACCGGGACAGGTTCCTCATTTGCTGGAAACACCATATATTTT. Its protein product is CASSLTKSATGTGSSFAGNTIYF.

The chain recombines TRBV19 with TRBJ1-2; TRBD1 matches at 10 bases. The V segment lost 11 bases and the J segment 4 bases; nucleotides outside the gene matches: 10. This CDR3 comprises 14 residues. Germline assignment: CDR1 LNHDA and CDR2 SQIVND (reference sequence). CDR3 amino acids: CASSRDRGSYGYTF. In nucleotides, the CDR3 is TGTGCCTCATCGAGGGACAGGGGATCCTATGGCTACACCTTC.

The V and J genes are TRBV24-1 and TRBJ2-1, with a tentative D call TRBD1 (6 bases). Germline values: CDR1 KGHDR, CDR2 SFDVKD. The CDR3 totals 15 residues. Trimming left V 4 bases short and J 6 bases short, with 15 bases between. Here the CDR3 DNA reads TGTGCCACCAGTGACCCGAGGACAGTTTCCAATGAGCAGTTCTTC. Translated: CATSDPRTVSNEQFF.

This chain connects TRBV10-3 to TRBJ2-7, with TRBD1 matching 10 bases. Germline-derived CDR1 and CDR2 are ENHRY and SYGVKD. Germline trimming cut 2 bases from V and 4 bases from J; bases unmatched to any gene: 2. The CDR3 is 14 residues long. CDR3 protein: CAISEGQGVYEQYF. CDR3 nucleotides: TGTGCCATCAGTGAGGGACAGGGGGTTTACGAGCAGTACTTC.

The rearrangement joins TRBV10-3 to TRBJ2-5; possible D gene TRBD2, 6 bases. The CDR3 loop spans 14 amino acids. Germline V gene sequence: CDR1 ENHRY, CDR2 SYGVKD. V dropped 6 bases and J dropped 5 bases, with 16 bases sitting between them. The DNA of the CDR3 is TGTGCCATCAGGAAGGAAGATGGGAGGGAGACCCAGTACTTC. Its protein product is CAIRKEDGRETQYF.

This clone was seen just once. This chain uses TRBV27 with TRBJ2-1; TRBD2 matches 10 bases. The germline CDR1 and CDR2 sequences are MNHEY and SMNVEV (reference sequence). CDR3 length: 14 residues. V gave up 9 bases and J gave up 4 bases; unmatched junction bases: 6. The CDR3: CASSSGSVYNEQFF. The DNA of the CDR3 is TGTGCCAGTTCTAGCGGGAGTGTTTACAATGAGCAGTTCTTC.